This T cell receptor beta chain emerged from a study of T cell responses to AZD1222 COVID-19 vaccine. Findings and limits, study-wide: Regions 160-218 and 743-854 held dominance among vaccine-associated CD4 TCRs, which spanned spike. A reported finding is that nearly half of spike-specific TCRs target unmutated variant regions. Two AZD1222 administrations were followed by greater Spike-specific TCR breadth and depth.

Looked up from germline, CDR1 is SGHKS and CDR2 is YYEKEE (reference sequence). The CDR3 has 18 amino acids. V lost 4 bases to trimming and J lost 0 bases, with 20 bases between them. As regards this clone: Its antigen is undetermined.

Sequencing used immunoSEQ multiplex PCR; TCRdb keeps in-frame clones, though not all of them. The profile covers 110,000 or so clones, with around 84% appearing a single time and approximately 16% taken by the ten largest. Second-dose timings of about 4 or about 12 weeks were pooled. This chain connects TRBV5-5 to TRBJ1-3, with D unclear. Sequences were derived from peripheral blood, sampled 28 days after the second AZD1222 dose. The TCR originated in an adult who received the AZD1222 COVID-19 vaccine. This CDR3 reads CASSLAGIGASSGNTIYF. The CDR3 bases are TGTGCCAGCAGCCTTGCCGGGATAGGCGCGAGCTCTGGAAACACCATATATTTT.